This TCR beta chain appears in the sequencing data of a study of spatial heterogeneity in lung cancer. Study observations and caveats: Counts that tracked tumor mutation counts were those of expanded intratumoral alpha and beta TCRs.

As concerns this clonotype: Its antigen remains unidentified. A much larger clone lies a single base off, so this may be a read error.

The CDR3 has 13 amino acids. CDR1 is KGHDR and CDR2 is SFDVKD in the germline V gene. Sample time point: sample taken at primary tumor resection. TCRdb fed the 5' RACE reads into MiXCR, producing one record per CDR3 protein. The sample holds over 10,000 distinct CDR3 sequences, about 4% seen once. Sequencing used lung tumor tissue, obtained at surgery. The J gene is TRBJ2-7, the V gene TRBV24-1; the D is unclear. This clonotype was obtained from a male donor with early-stage non-small cell lung cancer. In nucleotides, the CDR3 is TGTGTCACCCGCGACCCCTCCGGCTACGAGCAGTACTTC. This codes for CVTRDPSGYEQYF.